The rows below give T cell receptor beta chains drawn from one sample of a study of graft-versus-host responses after intestinal transplantation. Produced via immunoSEQ multiplex PCR; TCRdb's table is partial and in-frame only. The data show 17,000 or so clones, with around 42% seen just once and roughly 3.5% held by the top ten. Sequences were derived from alloreactive CD8+ T cells from a mixed lymphocyte reaction culture, sampled before intestinal transplant. The source of these receptors is a human patient who received an intestinal transplant. Both conserved end residues are part of each CDR3. The order of the fields is CDR3 protein, V gene.

CASSFGRASYEQYF TRBV6-1
CASRGGVSHEQYF TRBV5-1
CASSGAGNQPQHF TRBV27
CASGPGDIGEQYF TRBV7-9
CASSYGINTEAFF TRBV6-9
CASSLRTSGSNEQYF TRBV28
CASSEVTGHGYTF TRBV6-4
CSVERIRVATEAFF TRBV29-1
CASTRTGSGPSPHYGYTF TRBV7-9
CASSTPGQSPCYGYTF TRBV7-9
CASTWGATSTDTQYF TRBV5-6
CARSLVGGESSYEQYF TRBV5-1
CASSTAATNEKLFF TRBV2
CASSLVLRVDTEAFF TRBV5-6
CASRARGEGYTF TRBV23-1
CASSLHRPGASYEQYF TRBV7-2
CASSSFGGTNTEAFF TRBV6-6
CASSQDIAYGGTEAFF TRBV14
CASSEEGDLAGGDTQYF TRBV2
CASSSLWGTDTQYF TRBV5-1
CASSFHRDSGNQPQHF TRBV6-5
CASTPSDIGREQYF TRBV2
CASSLPSDLYYEQYF TRBV28
CASSSTSGSVETQYF TRBV5-4